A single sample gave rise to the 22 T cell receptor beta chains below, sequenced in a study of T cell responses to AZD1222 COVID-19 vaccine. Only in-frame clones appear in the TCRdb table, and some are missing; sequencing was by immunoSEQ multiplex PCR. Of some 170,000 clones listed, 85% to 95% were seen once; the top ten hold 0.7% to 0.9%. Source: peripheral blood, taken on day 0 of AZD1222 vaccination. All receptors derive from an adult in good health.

The CDR3 sequence: CASSSGTFEKLFF. The CDR3, as DNA: TGTGCCAGCAGTTCGGGGACATTTGAAAAACTGTTTTTT. The chain links TRBV28 to TRBJ1-4; weak D call: TRBD1 (6 bases). Per the germline V gene, CDR1 is MDHEN and CDR2 is SYDVKM. The CDR3 extends over 13 amino acids. V lost 4 bases, J lost 7 bases, and 10 bases lay in between.

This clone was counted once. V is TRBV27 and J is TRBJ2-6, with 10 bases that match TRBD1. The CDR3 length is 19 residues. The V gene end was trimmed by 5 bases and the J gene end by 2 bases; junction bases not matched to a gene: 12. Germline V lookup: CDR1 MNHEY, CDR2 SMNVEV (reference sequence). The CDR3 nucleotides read TGTGCCAGCAGTCCGCCCACCAGACAGGGGGCGGCTGGGGCCAACGTCCTGACTTTC. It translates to CASSPPTRQGAAGANVLTF.

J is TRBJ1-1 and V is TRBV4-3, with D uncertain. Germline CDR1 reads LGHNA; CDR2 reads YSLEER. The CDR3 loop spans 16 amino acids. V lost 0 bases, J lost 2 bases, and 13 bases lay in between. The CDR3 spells CASSQDPGRGNTEAFF. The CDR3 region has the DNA TGCGCCAGCAGCCAAGATCCAGGTCGGGGTAACACTGAAGCTTTCTTT.

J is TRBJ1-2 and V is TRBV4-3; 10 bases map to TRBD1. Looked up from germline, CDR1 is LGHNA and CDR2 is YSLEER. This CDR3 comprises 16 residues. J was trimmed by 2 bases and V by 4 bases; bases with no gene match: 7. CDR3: CASSRGQGRSNYGYTF. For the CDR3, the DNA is TGCGCCAGCAGCCGGGGACAGGGGAGATCAAACTATGGCTACACCTTC.

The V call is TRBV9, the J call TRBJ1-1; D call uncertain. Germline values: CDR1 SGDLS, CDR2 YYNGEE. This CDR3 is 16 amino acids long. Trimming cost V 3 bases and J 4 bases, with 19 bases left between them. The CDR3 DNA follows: TGTGCCAGCAGCGGCCCAGGAGAACGGGCCTCCACTGAAGCTTTCTTT. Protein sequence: CASSGPGERASTEAFF.

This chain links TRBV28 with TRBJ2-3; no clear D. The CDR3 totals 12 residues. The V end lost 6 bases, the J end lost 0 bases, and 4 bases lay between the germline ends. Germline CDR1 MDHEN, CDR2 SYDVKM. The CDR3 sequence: CASSLSTDTQYF. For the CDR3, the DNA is TGTGCCAGCAGCCTTAGCACAGATACGCAGTATTTT.

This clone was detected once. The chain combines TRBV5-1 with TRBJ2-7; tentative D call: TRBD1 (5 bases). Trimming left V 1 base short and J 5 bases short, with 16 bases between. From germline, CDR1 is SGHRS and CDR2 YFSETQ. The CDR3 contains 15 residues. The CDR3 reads CASSLLDTGFDEQYF. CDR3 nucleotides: TGCGCCAGCAGCTTGCTCGATACAGGATTCGACGAGCAGTACTTC.

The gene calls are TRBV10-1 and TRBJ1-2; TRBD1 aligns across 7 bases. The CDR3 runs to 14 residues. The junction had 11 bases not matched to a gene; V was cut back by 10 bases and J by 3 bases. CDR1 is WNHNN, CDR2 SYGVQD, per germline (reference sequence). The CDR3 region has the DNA TGCGCCACCGGGACAGCCCCAAGCCACTATGGCTACACCTTC. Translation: CATGTAPSHYGYTF.

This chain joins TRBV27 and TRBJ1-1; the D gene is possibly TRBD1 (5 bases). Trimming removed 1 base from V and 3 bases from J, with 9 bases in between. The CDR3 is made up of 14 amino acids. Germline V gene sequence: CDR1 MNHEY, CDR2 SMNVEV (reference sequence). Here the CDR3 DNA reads TGTGCCAGCAGTTTATGGGGGGGGGACACTGAAGCTTTCTTT. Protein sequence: CASSLWGGDTEAFF.

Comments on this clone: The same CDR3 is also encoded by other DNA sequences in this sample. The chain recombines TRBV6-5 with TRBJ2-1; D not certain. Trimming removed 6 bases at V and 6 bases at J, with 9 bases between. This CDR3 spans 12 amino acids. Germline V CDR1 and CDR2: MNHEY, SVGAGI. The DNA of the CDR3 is TGTGCCAGCAGCCCAAGACTCAATGAGCAGTTCTTC. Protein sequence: CASSPRLNEQFF.

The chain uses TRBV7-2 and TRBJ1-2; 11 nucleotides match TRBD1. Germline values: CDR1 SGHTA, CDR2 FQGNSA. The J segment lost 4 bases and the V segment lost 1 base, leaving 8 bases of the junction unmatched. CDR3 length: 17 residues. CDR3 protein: CASSLEVDRGRRYGYTF. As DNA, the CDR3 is TGTGCCAGCAGCTTAGAAGTGGACAGGGGGCGACGCTATGGCTACACCTTC.

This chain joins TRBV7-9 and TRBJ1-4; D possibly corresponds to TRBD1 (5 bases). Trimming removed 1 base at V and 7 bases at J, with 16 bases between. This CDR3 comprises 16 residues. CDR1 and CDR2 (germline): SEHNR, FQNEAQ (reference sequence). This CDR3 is CASSLVRDLHFEKLFF. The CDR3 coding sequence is TGTGCCAGCAGCTTAGTACGGGACCTTCATTTTGAAAAACTGTTTTTT.

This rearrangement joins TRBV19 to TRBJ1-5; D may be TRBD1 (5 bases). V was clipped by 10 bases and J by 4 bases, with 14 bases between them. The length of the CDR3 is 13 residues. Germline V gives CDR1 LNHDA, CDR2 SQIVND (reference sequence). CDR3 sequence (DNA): TGTGCCACCCGGGACGGACCGAATCAGCCCCAGCATTTT. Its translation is CATRDGPNQPQHF.

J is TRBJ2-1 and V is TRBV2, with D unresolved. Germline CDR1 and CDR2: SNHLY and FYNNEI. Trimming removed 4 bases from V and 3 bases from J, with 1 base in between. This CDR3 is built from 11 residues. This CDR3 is CASSGYNEQFF. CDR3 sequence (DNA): TGTGCCAGCAGTGGCTACAATGAGCAGTTCTTC.

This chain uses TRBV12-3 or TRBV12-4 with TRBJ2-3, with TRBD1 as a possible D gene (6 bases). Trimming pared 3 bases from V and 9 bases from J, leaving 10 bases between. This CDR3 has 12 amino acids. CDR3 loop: CASSFSGQTQYF. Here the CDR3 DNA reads TGTGCCAGCAGTTTTTCCGGACAGACGCAGTATTTT.

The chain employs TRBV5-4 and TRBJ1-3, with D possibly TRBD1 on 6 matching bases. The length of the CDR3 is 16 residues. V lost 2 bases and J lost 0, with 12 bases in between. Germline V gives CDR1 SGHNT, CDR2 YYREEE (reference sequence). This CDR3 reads CASSFRGGLSGNTIYF. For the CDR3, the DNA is TGTGCCAGCAGCTTCCGGGGGGGGCTCTCTGGAAACACCATATATTTT.

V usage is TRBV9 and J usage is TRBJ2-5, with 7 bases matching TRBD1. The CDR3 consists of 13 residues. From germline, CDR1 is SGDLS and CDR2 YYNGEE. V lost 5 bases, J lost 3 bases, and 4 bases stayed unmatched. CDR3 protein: CASSGTGEETQYF. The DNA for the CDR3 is TGTGCCAGCAGTGGTACAGGGGAAGAGACCCAGTACTTC. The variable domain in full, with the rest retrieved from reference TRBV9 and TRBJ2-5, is DSGVTQTPKHLITATGQRVTLRCSPRSGDLSVYWYQQSLDQGLQFLIQYYNGEERAKGNILERFSAQQFPDLHSELNLSSLELGDSALYFCASSGTGEETQYFGPGTRLLVL.

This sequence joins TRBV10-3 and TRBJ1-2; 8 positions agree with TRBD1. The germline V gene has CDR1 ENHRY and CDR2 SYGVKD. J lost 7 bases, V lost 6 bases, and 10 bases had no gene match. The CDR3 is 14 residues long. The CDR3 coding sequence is TGTGCCATCAGCGCGGACAGGGATCACTCTGGCTACACCTTC. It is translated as CAISADRDHSGYTF.

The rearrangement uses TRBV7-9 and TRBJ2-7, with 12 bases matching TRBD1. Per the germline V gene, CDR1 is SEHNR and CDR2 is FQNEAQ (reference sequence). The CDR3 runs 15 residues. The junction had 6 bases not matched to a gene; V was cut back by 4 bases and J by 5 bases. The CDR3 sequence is CASSSPGQGAHEQYF. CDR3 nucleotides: TGTGCCAGCAGCTCCCCGGGACAGGGGGCCCACGAGCAGTACTTC.

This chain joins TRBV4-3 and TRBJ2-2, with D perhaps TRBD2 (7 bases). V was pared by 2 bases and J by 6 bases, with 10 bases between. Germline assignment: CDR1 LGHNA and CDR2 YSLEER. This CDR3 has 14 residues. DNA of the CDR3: TGCGCCAGCAGCCAAACGGGGGGCCCCGGGGAGCTGTTTTTT. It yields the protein CASSQTGGPGELFF.

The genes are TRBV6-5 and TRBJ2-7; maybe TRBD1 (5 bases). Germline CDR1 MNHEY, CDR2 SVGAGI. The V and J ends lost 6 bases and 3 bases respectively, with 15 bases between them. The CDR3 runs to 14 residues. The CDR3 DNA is TGTGCCAGCAGCATCCTTGGGGCCATCTACGAGCAGTACTTC. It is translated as CASSILGAIYEQYF.

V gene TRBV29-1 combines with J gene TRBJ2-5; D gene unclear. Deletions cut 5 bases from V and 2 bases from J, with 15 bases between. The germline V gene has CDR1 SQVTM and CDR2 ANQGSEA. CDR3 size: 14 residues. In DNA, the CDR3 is TGCAGCGTTACTCAGGCACTGAATCAAGAGACCCAGTACTTC. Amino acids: CSVTQALNQETQYF.